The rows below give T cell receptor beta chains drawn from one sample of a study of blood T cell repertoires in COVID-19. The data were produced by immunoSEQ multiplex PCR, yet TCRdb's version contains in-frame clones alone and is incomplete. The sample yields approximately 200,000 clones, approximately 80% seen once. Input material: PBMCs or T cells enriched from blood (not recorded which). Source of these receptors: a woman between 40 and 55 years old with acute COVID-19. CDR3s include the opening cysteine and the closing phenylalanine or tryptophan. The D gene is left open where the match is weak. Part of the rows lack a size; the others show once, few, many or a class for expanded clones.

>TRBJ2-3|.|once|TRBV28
TGTGCCAGCTCCCGGAGCACAGATACGCAGTATTTT
CASSRSTDTQYF
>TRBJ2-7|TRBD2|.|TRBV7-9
TGTGCCAGCAGCCCCCGACTAGCGGGGGATTTTTACGAGCAGTACTTC
CASSPRLAGDFYEQYF
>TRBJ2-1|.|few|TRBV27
TGTGCCAGCAGTCCAGACATGAGCTCCTACAATGAGCAGTTCTTC
CASSPDMSSYNEQFF
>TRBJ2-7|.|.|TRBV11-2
TGTGCCAGCAGCTCACGAATCGTAGGGGCCGAGCAGTACTTC
CASSSRIVGAEQYF
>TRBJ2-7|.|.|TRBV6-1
TGTGCCAGCAGTGAGGAGGGGTGGGGCTACGAGCAGTACTTC
CASSEEGWGYEQYF
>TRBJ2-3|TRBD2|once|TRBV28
TGTGCCAGCAGTTCACCCGGTAGCGGGGGCTACACAGATACGCAGTATTTT
CASSSPGSGGYTDTQYF
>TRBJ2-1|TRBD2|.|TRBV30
TGTGCCTGGAGTGTCGGACTAGCGTCCAATGAGCAGTTCTTC
CAWSVGLASNEQFF
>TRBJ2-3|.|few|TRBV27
TGTGCCAGCAGTTCCTTCGGGGATCGCACAGATACGCAGTATTTT
CASSSFGDRTDTQYF
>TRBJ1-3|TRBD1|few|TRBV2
TGTGCCAGCAGCCGAGGACAGGGCTCTGGAAACACCATATATTTT
CASSRGQGSGNTIYF
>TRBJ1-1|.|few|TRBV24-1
TGTGCCACCAGTGCCGGCGGGGACAACACTGAAGCTTTCTTT
CATSAGGDNTEAFF
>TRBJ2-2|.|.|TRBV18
TGTGCCAGCTCACCGGGACACAACACCGGGGAGCTGTTTTTT
CASSPGHNTGELFF
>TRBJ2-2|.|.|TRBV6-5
TGTGCCAGCAGTAGAAACCGAGACACCGGGGAGCTGTTTTTT
CASSRNRDTGELFF
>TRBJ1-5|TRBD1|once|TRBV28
TGTGCCAGTTGCCCGGGACAGGGGGCTTATAGCAATCAGCCCCAGCATTTT
CASCPGQGAYSNQPQHF
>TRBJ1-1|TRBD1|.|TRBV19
TGTGCCAGTAGGCACGCAGGGGGGAACACTGAAGCTTTCTTT
CASRHAGGNTEAFF
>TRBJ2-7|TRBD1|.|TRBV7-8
TGTGCCAGCAGATCGACAGGGTTTCCCTCCTACGAGCAGTACTTC
CASRSTGFPSYEQYF
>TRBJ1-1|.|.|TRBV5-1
TGCGCCAGCAGCTTGGACAGCTTGAACACTGAAGCTTTCTTT
CASSLDSLNTEAFF
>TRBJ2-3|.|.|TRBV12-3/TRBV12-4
TGTGCCAGCAGGCTCGAGCCAGATACGCAGTATTTT
CASRLEPDTQYF
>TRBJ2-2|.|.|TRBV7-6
TGTGCCAGCAGCTTCATGGACAGTTTGAACACCGGGGAGCTGTTTTTT
CASSFMDSLNTGELFF
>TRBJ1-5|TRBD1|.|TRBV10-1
TGCGCCAGCAGTGGAGGGACAGGGGGCAATCAGCCCCAGCATTTT
CASSGGTGGNQPQHF
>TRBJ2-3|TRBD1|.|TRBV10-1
TGCGCCAGCAGTCAGACAGGGGGAGAGGGCACAGATACGCAGTATTTT
CASSQTGGEGTDTQYF
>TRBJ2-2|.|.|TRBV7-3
TGTGCCAGCAGCTTAGGAGGGGGCGCGGACACCGGGGAGCTGTTTTTT
CASSLGGGADTGELFF
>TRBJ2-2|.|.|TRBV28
TGTGCCAGCAACCCGTTCAGGGATCTGAACACCGGGGAGCTGTTTTTT
CASNPFRDLNTGELFF
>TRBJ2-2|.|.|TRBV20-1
TGCAGTGCTAGTGTGGGGAGTTTTAACGGGGAGCTGTTTTTT
CSASVGSFNGELFF
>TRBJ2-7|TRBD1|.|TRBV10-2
TGCGCCAGCGGCCGGGACAGCTCCTACGAGCAGTACTTC
CASGRDSSYEQYF
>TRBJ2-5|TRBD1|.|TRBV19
TGTGCCAGTAGTTCACGGACAGGGATGATAGAGACCCAGTACTTC
CASSSRTGMIETQYF
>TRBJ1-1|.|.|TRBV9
TGTGCCAGCAGCGTAGCGAACTCGATGAACACTGAAGCTTTCTTT
CASSVANSMNTEAFF
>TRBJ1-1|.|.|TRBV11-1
TGTGCCAGCAGCTTAGTACAGGAGAACACTGAAGCTTTCTTT
CASSLVQENTEAFF
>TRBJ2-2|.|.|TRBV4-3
TGCGCCAGCAGCCAAGAGGTTAGGAGGTACACCGGGGAGCTGTTTTTT
CASSQEVRRYTGELFF
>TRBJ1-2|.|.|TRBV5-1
TGCGCCAGCAGCTTGAGACCCGACGGGACTAACTATGGCTACACCTTC
CASSLRPDGTNYGYTF
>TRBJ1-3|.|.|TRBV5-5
TGTGCCAGCAGCTTGACCACGCGGGTAACTGGAAACACCATATATTTT
CASSLTTRVTGNTIYF
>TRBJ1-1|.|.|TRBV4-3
TGCGCCAGCAGCCAAGGGACAGCGAACACTGAAGCTTTCTTT
CASSQGTANTEAFF
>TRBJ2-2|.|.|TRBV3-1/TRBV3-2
TGTGCCAGCAGCCAAAGGACTTTCAACACCGGGGAGCTGTTTTTT
CASSQRTFNTGELFF
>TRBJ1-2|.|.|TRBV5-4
TGTGCCAGCAGCTTGGACAGGGTAGGAGGCTACACCTTC
CASSLDRVGGYTF
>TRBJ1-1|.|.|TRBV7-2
TGTGCCAGCAGCTTGACAGGTGCTGAAGCTTTCTTT
CASSLTGAEAFF
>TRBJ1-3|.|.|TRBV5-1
TGCGCCAGCAGCTTGGAAGCAGCGGGAAACACCATATATTTT
CASSLEAAGNTIYF
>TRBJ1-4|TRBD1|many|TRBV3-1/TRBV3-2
TGTGCCAGCAGCCAATCCCTCGGGACAGGGGGGGCTGAAAAACTGTTTTTT
CASSQSLGTGGAEKLFF